This T cell receptor beta chain was sequenced in a study of beta chain features in type 1 diabetes. Study-level points and caveats: TCRB CDR3s from Type 1 diabetes patients were moderately but significantly shorter in all four CD4+ subsets.

This clone was picked up a small number of times. The antigen is undetermined. Of the isolated RNA, all was reverse transcribed, and so the sequenced material was expressed TCRB transcripts. Produced via immunoSEQ multiplex PCR; TCRdb's table is partial and in-frame only. Of a few hundred thousand clones in the sample, around an eighth were seen once. The TCR originated in a woman younger than 35 with type 1 diabetes. The sequencing sample was made of naive CD4+ T cells from blood.

The DNA of the CDR3 is TGTGCCAGTAGTGCGGGACAGGACACTGAAGCTTTCTTT. Translation gives CASSAGQDTEAFF. The rearrangement uses TRBV19 and TRBJ1-1; the match to TRBD1 covers 8 bases. V trimming: 5 bases; J trimming: 3 bases; junction bases outside the gene matches: 2. Germline assignment: CDR1 LNHDA and CDR2 SQIVND (reference sequence). This CDR3 spans 13 amino acids.